Below, one T cell receptor (beta chain) is given with its context. The authors' processing: Using reference gene primer amplification, nucleated cell counts were estimated. Measured with immunoSEQ multiplex PCR; TCRdb has only the in-frame clones, and not every one. D and trimming come from the DNA, and the V and J calls and clone size come from that table. The top ten clones hold 7.9% of a sample with some 100,000 clones, 85% to 90% of them seen once. The data stem from a study of blood T cell repertoires in COVID-19. Study as a whole: T cells, B-cell-depleted T cells, or PBMCs supplied cDNA or gDNA.

The ends lost 1 base at V and 8 bases at J; junction bases unmatched: 5. The germline gives CDR1 SGHRS, CDR2 YFSETQ. The CDR3 covers 16 residues. The sequenced sample consisted of peripheral blood. The sequence was obtained from a man aged 70-80 years who had recovered from COVID-19. This rearrangement joins TRBV5-1 to TRBJ2-1, with 14 bases that match TRBD2. The chain's CDR3 is CASSLRGLAGADEQFF. Written as DNA, the CDR3 is TGCGCCAGCAGCTTGAGGGGACTAGCGGGGGCGGATGAGCAGTTCTTC.